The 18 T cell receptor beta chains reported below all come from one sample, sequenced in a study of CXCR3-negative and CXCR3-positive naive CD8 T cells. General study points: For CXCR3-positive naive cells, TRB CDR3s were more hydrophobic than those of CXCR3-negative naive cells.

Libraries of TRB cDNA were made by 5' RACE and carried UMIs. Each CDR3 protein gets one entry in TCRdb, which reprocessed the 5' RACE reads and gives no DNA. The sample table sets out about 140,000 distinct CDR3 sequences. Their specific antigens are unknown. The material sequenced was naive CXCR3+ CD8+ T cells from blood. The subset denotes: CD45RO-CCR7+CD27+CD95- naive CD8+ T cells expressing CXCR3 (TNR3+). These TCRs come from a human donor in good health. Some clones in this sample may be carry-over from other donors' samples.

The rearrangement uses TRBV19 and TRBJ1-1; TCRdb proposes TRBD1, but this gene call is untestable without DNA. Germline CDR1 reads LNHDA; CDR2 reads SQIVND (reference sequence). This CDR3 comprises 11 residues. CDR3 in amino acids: CASRQGTEAFF.

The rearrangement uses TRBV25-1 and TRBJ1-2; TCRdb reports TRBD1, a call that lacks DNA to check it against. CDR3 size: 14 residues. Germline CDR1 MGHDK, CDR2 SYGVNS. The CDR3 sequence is CASSGPGRIYGYTF.

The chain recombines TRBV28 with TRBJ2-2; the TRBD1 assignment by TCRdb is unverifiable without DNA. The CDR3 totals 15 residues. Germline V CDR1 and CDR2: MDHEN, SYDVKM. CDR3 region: CATQPGQDRAGELFF.

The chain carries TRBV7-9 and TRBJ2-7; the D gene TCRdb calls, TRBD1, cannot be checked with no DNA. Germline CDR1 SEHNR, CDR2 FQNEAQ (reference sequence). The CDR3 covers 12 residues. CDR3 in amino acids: CASSLRAGEQYF. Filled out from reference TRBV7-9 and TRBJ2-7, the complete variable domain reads DTGVSQNPRHKITKRGQNVTFRCDPISEHNRLYWYRQTLGQGPEFLTYFQNEAQLEKSRLLSDRFSAERPKGSFSTLEIQRTEQGDSAMYLCASSLRAGEQYFGPGTRLTVT.

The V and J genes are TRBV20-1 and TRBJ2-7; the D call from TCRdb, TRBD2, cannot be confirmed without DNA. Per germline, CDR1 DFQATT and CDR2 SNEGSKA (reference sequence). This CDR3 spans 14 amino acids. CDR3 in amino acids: CSAPDGSGVDEQYF.

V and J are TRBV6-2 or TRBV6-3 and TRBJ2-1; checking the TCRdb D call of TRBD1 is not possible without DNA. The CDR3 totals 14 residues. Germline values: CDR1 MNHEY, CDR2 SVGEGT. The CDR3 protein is CASDRAGSYNEQFF.

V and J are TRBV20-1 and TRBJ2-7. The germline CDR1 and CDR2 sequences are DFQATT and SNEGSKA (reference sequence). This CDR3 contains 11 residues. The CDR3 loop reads CSATQTYEQYF.

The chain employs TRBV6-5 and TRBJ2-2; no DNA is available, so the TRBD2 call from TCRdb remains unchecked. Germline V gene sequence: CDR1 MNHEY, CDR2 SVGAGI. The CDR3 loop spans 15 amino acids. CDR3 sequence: CASSPTSGSSGELFF.

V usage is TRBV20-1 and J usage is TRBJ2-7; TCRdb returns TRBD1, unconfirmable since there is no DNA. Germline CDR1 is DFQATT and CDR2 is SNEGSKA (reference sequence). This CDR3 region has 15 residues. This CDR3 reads CSAVEGTGVSYEQYF.

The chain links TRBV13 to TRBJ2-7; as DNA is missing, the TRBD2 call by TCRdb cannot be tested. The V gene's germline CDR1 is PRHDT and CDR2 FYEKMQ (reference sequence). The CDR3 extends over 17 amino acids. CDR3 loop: CASSLTSSGKGSYEQYF.

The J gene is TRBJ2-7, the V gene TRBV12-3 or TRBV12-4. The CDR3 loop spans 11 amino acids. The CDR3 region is CASSHAYEQYF.

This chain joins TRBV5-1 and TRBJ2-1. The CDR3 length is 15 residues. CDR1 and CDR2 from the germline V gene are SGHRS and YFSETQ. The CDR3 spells CASSLALGLADEQFF.

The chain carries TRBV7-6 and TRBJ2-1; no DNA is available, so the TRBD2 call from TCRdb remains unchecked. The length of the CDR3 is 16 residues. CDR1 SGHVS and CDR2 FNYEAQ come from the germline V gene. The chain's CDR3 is CASSLTSGRSYNEQFF.

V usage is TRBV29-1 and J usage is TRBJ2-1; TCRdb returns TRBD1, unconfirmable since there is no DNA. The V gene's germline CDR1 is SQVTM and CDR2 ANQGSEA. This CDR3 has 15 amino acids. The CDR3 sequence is CSALGTVSSYNEQFF.

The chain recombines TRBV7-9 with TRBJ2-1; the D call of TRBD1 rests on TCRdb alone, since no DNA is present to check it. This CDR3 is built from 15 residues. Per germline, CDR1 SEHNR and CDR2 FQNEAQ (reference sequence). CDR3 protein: CASVSGHRRDNEQFF.

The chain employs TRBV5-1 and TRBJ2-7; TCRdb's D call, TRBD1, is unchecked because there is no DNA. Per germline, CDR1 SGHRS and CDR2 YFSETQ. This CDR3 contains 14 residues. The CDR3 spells CASSLANMGDEQYF.

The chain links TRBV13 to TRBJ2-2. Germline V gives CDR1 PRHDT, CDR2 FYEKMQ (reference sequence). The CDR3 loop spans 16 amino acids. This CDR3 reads CASSLGDGSYTGELFF.

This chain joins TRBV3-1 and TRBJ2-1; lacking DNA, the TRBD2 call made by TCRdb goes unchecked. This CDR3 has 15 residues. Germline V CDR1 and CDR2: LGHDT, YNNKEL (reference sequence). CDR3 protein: CASSHNRLADNEQFF.